This TCR beta chain was found in a study of blood T cell repertoires in COVID-19. Study-wide context: Acute-phase and convalescent COVID-19 samples originated in the United States, Italy and Spain.

The repertoire was sequenced with immunoSEQ multiplex PCR; TCRdb's copy has only in-frame clones and lacks some. Among 230,000 or so clones listed, about 86% were seen once. Two negative PCRs, clearance, or symptom resolution had been documented for recovered Cohort 3 donors. Per germline, CDR1 SEHNR and CDR2 FQNEAQ (reference sequence). The CDR3 consists of 14 residues. Trimming at V came to 8 bases and at J to 4 bases, leaving 8 bases not matched to a gene. Sequenced material: PBMCs or T cells enriched from blood (not recorded which). The genes are TRBV7-9 and TRBJ1-3; 7 bases match TRBD1. The TCR sequence derives from a man in his fifties or sixties who had recovered from COVID-19. The CDR3 DNA sequence: TGTGCCAGCTTGCGGGACAGCACAGGAAACACCATATATTTT. Protein: CASLRDSTGNTIYF. The full variable domain, with the rest looked up from reference TRBV7-9 and TRBJ1-3, is DTGVSQNPRHKITKRGQNVTFRCDPISEHNRLYWYRQTLGQGPEFLTYFQNEAQLEKSRLLSDRFSAERPKGSFSTLEIQRTEQGDSAMYLCASLRDSTGNTIYFGEGSWLTVV.